This entry lists 28 T cell receptor beta chains sequenced from one sample in a study of T cell repertoires in cytomegalovirus infection (dated by TCRdb to between 2018 and 2020). For sequencing, an Illumina HiSeq 1500 was employed. TCRdb trimmed public reads at Q25 via fastp, called clones via MiXCR and kept in-frame beta chains. Rows are unified per CDR3 protein, each entry keeping the most common DNA and genes. This sample holds 230,000 or so distinct CDR3 sequences; over 15% were observed only once. Less than 50% of the sample lies in the top ten. The specimen was CD8+ T cells from PBMCs. The source of these receptors is a human donor in good health (CMV status not recorded). Some clones in this sample may be carry-over from other donors' samples.

This clonotype appeared a few times. The V gene is TRBV7-9, the J gene TRBJ2-5, with TRBD2 as a possible D gene (6 bases). The CDR3 has 13 residues. The V and J ends lost 4 bases and 5 bases respectively, with 11 bases between them. Germline CDR1 SEHNR, CDR2 FQNEAQ (reference sequence). The CDR3 sequence: CASSSPGGETQYF. The CDR3 DNA sequence: TGTGCCAGCAGCTCCCCCGGAGGGGAGACCCAGTACTTC.

This clonotype was seen more than once but under ten times. V is TRBV7-9 and J is TRBJ1-4; TRBD1 might be the D (6 bases). The CDR3 contains 13 residues. V lost 5 bases, J lost 7 bases, and 11 bases lay in between. From germline, CDR1 is SEHNR and CDR2 FQNEAQ (reference sequence). The CDR3: CASSPAGAEKLFF. The CDR3 bases are TGTGCCAGCAGCCCGGCGGGGGCTGAAAAACTGTTTTTT.

This clonotype occurred many times. This chain links TRBV7-8 with TRBJ2-1; TRBD1 is a possible D gene (5 bases). The CDR3 covers 10 residues. V lost 11 bases to trimming and J lost 7 bases, with 9 bases between them. Germline-derived CDR1 and CDR2 are SGHVS and FQNEAQ. DNA for the CDR3: TGTGCCTGCTCAGGGAATGAGCAGTTCTTC. This codes for CACSGNEQFF. The full variable domain, with the rest looked up from reference TRBV7-8 and TRBJ2-1, is GAGVSQSPRYKVAKRGQDVALRCDPISGHVSLFWYQQALGQGPEFLTYFQNEAQLDKSGLPSDRFFAERPEGSVSTLKIQRTQQEDSAVYLCACSGNEQFFGPGTRLTVL.

This clonotype showed up just a few times. The chain employs TRBV5-6 and TRBJ2-7; 10 bases fit TRBD1. Germline-derived CDR1 and CDR2 are SGHDT and YYEEEE. The CDR3 has 16 amino acids. V gave up 0 bases and J gave up 0 bases; unmatched junction bases: 3. DNA for the CDR3: TGTGCCAGCAGCTTGGATGGGACAGGGGACTCCTACGAGCAGTACTTC. Translation: CASSLDGTGDSYEQYF.

This clonotype showed up many times. The V and J genes are TRBV5-6 and TRBJ2-1; D may be TRBD1 or TRBD2 (5 bases each). The CDR3 sequence is 15 residues long. V gave up 5 bases and J gave up 4 bases, with 16 bases separating them. In germline, CDR1 is SGHDT, CDR2 YYEEEE. The CDR3 here is CASSLAPGRYNEQFF. The CDR3 region has the DNA TGTGCCAGCAGTCTAGCCCCGGGACGGTACAATGAGCAGTTCTTC.

The V and J genes are TRBV20-1 and TRBJ2-7; 8 nucleotides agree with TRBD1. Germline CDR1 and CDR2: DFQATT and SNEGSKA (reference sequence). J gave up 1 base and V 4 bases, and 9 bases lay outside the gene matches. The CDR3 contains 15 residues. CDR3 sequence reads: CSAILRDRTSYEQYF. As DNA, the CDR3 is TGCAGTGCTATCCTCCGGGACAGGACTTCCTACGAGCAGTACTTC.

This clonotype was seen ten or more times. The V call is TRBV4-1, the J call TRBJ2-5; 9 bases align to TRBD2. Looked up from germline, CDR1 is MGHRA and CDR2 is YSYEKL. Losses at the gene ends were 4 bases for V and 4 bases for J; bases not matched to a gene: 13. CDR3 length: 17 amino acids. For the CDR3, the DNA is TGCGCCAGCAGCCCATACGGGGTAGCGGGGGACGGAGAGACCCAGTACTTC. Its protein product is CASSPYGVAGDGETQYF.

The table lists this clonotype with a few counts. The CDR3 sequence is CSARDSRLYNEQFF. DNA for the CDR3: TGCAGTGCTAGAGATTCTAGGCTCTACAATGAGCAGTTCTTC. The chain recombines TRBV20-1 with TRBJ2-1; D is undetermined. The CDR3 covers 14 residues. Trimming shortened V by 0 bases and J by 3 bases, and 9 bases separated the two germline ends. Germline values: CDR1 DFQATT, CDR2 SNEGSKA (reference sequence).

This chain connects TRBV27 to TRBJ1-1; D unclear. The CDR3 runs 13 residues. The germline V and J ends were trimmed by 2 bases and 2 bases, with 6 bases remaining between them. The germline V gene encodes CDR1 MNHEY and CDR2 SMNVEV (reference sequence). Written as DNA, the CDR3 is TGTGCCAGCAGTTTAAAGGTCAACACTGAAGCTTTCTTT. This encodes CASSLKVNTEAFF.

The CDR3 DNA reads as TGTGCCAGCAGTACCACCGGGACCTCACGGGCCGATGAGCAGTTCTTC. It is translated as CASSTTGTSRADEQFF. The rearrangement joins TRBV6-6 to TRBJ2-1; D might be TRBD1 or TRBD2, each matching 5 bases. Germline CDR1 reads MNHNY; CDR2 reads SVGAGI (reference sequence). Trimming cost V 5 bases and J 8 bases, with 22 bases left between them. This CDR3 is 16 amino acids long.

The chain has TRBV29-1 and TRBJ2-7; D tentatively fits TRBD1 or TRBD2 (5 bases each). V gave up 7 bases and J gave up 2 bases, with 12 bases separating them. This CDR3 has 12 amino acids. Germline values: CDR1 SQVTM, CDR2 ANQGSEA. The CDR3 DNA is TGCAGCGCCAGGGACGGCCCCTACGAGCAGTACTTC. This encodes CSARDGPYEQYF.

The rearrangement links TRBV12-3 or TRBV12-4 to TRBJ1-2, with D possibly TRBD1 on 6 matching bases. V gave up 2 bases and J gave up 4 bases, with 11 bases separating them. The CDR3 length is 14 residues. CDR3: CASSLQQGFYGYTF. For the CDR3, the DNA is TGTGCCAGCAGTTTACAGCAGGGGTTCTATGGCTACACCTTC.

This rearrangement joins TRBV20-1 to TRBJ1-5; TRBD1 matches at 11 bases. The length of the CDR3 is 14 residues. V shed 4 bases, J shed 7 bases, and the junction held 6 bases outside the gene matches. The V gene's germline CDR1 is DFQATT and CDR2 SNEGSKA (reference sequence). CDR3 bases: TGCAGTGCTAAAGGACAGGGGGCGAAACAGCCCCAGCATTTT. Its translation is CSAKGQGAKQPQHF.

For this clonotype: A clone one base away is much larger, so this may be a read error. The chain is built from TRBV7-6 and TRBJ2-1; TRBD1 matches at 9 bases. Per the germline V gene, CDR1 is SGHVS and CDR2 is FNYEAQ. The CDR3 has 15 amino acids. V dropped 7 bases and J dropped 6; count of bases not matched to a gene: 10. The CDR3 is CASTNSGTGTNEQFF. The CDR3 DNA sequence: TGTGCCAGCACAAACTCCGGGACAGGGACCAATGAGCAGTTCTTC.

The chain links TRBV28 to TRBJ1-1, with TRBD1 as a possible D gene (6 bases). Per germline, CDR1 MDHEN and CDR2 SYDVKM. Trimming removed 5 bases at V and 1 base at J, with 29 bases between. The CDR3 is 20 residues long. The CDR3 DNA follows: TGTGCCAGCAGTCATATAGGCGGGGGGCAGGGAAGGAACGAGAACACTGAAGCTTTCTTT. Translating gives CASSHIGGGQGRNENTEAFF.

V and J are TRBV19 and TRBJ2-5, with D possibly matching TRBD2 (5 bases). Germline V gene lookup returns CDR1 LNHDA and CDR2 SQIVND (reference sequence). This CDR3 has 16 amino acids. Between the trimmed V and J ends, which lost 0 bases and 2 bases, there was a span of 13 bases. CDR3 region: CASSIDLGAAQETQYF. The CDR3 nucleotides read TGTGCCAGTAGTATAGATCTAGGAGCGGCGCAAGAGACCCAGTACTTC.

This clonotype turned up a few times. CDR3 residues: CSVENPGNDYGYTF. Written as DNA, the CDR3 is TGCAGCGTTGAAAATCCGGGGAATGACTATGGCTACACCTTC. This chain uses TRBV29-1 with TRBJ1-2; D gene unclear. The CDR3 runs 14 residues. V was cut by 2 bases and J by 3 bases, with 13 bases left in between. CDR1 SQVTM and CDR2 ANQGSEA come from the germline V gene.

The sample holds a few counts of this clonotype. The rearrangement joins TRBV27 to TRBJ1-5, with D possibly matching TRBD1 (6 bases). The CDR3 length is 14 residues. Germline CDR1 is MNHEY and CDR2 is SMNVEV (reference sequence). The V end lost 0 bases, the J end lost 5 bases, and 8 bases lay between the germline ends. CDR3 DNA sequence: TGTGCCAGCAGTTTATCCCAGGGGCATCAGCCCCAGCATTTT. Translated: CASSLSQGHQPQHF.

At least ten counts were recorded for this clonotype. This chain links TRBV2 with TRBJ1-1; a possible D gene is TRBD1 (5 bases). Trimming cost V 6 bases and J 0 bases, with 8 bases left between them. The CDR3 runs 13 residues. Germline lookup yields CDR1 SNHLY and CDR2 FYNNEI. Here the CDR3 DNA reads TGTGCCAGCAGCCAGGGTCTGAACACTGAAGCTTTCTTT. Protein sequence: CASSQGLNTEAFF.

This clonotype occurred a few times. The chain joins TRBV6-5 to TRBJ1-5; D gene uncertain. This CDR3 comprises 12 residues. CDR1 is MNHEY, CDR2 SVGAGI, per germline. Trimming removed 4 bases from V and 9 bases from J, with 10 bases in between. The CDR3 DNA is TGTGCCAGCAGTTCCGGTTCGTCGCCCCAGCATTTT. Its protein product is CASSSGSSPQHF.

This sequence joins TRBV10-3 and TRBJ1-4; a weak D match, TRBD1 (5 bases). This CDR3 contains 13 residues. Germline CDR1 ENHRY, CDR2 SYGVKD. V lost 6 bases to trimming and J lost 5 bases, with 10 bases between them. The CDR3 coding sequence is TGTGCCATCAGAGGGACGGAGAATGAAAAACTGTTTTTT. It is translated as CAIRGTENEKLFF.

This clonotype appeared many times. CDR3 in amino acids: CASSQLAGDMETQYF. CDR3 DNA: TGCGCCAGCAGCCAGTTGGCGGGGGATATGGAGACCCAGTACTTC. The J gene is TRBJ2-5, the V gene TRBV4-1; 7 nucleotides align to TRBD2. The CDR3 has 15 residues. The J segment lost 5 bases and the V segment lost 3 bases, leaving 9 bases of the junction unmatched. Germline V gene lookup returns CDR1 MGHRA and CDR2 YSYEKL.

Points on this clonotype: It may be a read error: a sequence one base away is much more abundant. V and J are TRBV7-8 and TRBJ2-7; perhaps TRBD2 as D (5 bases). The V gene's germline CDR1 is SGHVS and CDR2 FQNEAQ. This CDR3 comprises 12 residues. Deletions cut 1 base from V and 6 bases from J, with 7 bases between. The CDR3 DNA follows: TGTGCCAGCAGCTTAGGAGGGATCGAGCAGTACTTC. Amino acids: CASSLGGIEQYF.

This chain links TRBV18 with TRBJ2-2, with D possibly TRBD1 on 5 matching bases. This CDR3 has 19 residues. Germline V gene data show CDR1 as KGHSH and CDR2 as LQKENI. V shed 3 bases and J shed 6 bases, with 26 bases lying between them. CDR3 in amino acids: CASSPSSSMLQGSPGELFF. The CDR3 bases are TGTGCCAGCTCACCTTCTTCTTCAATGTTGCAGGGCTCCCCCGGGGAGCTGTTTTTT.

This chain uses TRBV20-1 with TRBJ1-1, with D maybe TRBD1 (5 bases). V dropped 3 bases and J dropped 0 bases, with 17 bases sitting between them. The CDR3 contains 16 residues. Germline CDR1 reads DFQATT; CDR2 reads SNEGSKA (reference sequence). CDR3 region: CSASDAFRGMNTEAFF. In DNA, the CDR3 is TGCAGTGCTAGCGACGCCTTTAGGGGCATGAACACTGAAGCTTTCTTT.

The chain combines TRBV4-1 with TRBJ1-2; D gene ambiguous. Trimming removed 0 bases at V and 0 bases at J, with 11 bases between. CDR3 size: 16 residues. Germline V gene data show CDR1 as MGHRA and CDR2 as YSYEKL. For the CDR3, the DNA is TGCGCCAGCAGCCAAGATAGGGCGGCTCCTAACTATGGCTACACCTTC. Protein product: CASSQDRAAPNYGYTF.

This clonotype was seen many times. The chain is built from TRBV7-2 and TRBJ2-7; TRBD2 might be the D (6 bases). The CDR3 is 14 residues long. Trimming took off 2 bases at V and 2 bases at J, with 10 bases between the two ends. Germline lookup yields CDR1 SGHTA and CDR2 FQGNSA. CDR3 nucleotide sequence: TGTGCCAGCAGCTTACGGGACTTTGCCTACGAGCAGTACTTC. Its protein product is CASSLRDFAYEQYF.

Many counts were recorded for this clonotype. The V call is TRBV7-2, the J call TRBJ1-1; unclear D gene. The CDR3 is 11 residues long. Between the trimmed V and J ends, which lost 5 bases and 5 bases, there was a span of 6 bases. Germline V CDR1 and CDR2: SGHTA, FQGNSA. The CDR3 region is CASSPLTEAFF. The DNA for the CDR3 is TGTGCCAGCAGCCCCTTAACTGAAGCTTTCTTT.